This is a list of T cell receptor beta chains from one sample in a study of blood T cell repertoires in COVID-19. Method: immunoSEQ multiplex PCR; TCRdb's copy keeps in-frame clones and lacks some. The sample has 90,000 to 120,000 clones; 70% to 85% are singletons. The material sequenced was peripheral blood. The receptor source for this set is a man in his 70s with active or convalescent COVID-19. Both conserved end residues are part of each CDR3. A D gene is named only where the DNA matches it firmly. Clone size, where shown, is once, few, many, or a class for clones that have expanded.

cdr3_nt: TGTGCCTGGGGGACCGGGGGGGGATCCACAGATACGCAGTATTTT
cdr3_aa: CAWGTGGGSTDTQYF
d_call: TRBD2
clone_size: .
v_call: TRBV30
j_call: TRBJ2-3

cdr3_nt: TGCGCCAGCAGCTTGACAGCGGTGGGAAACACCATATATTTT
cdr3_aa: CASSLTAVGNTIYF
d_call: .
clone_size: .
v_call: TRBV5-1
j_call: TRBJ1-3

cdr3_nt: TGTGCCAGCAGTGAAATAAGGACTACCCTCTACAATGAGCAGTTCTTC
cdr3_aa: CASSEIRTTLYNEQFF
d_call: .
clone_size: .
v_call: TRBV2
j_call: TRBJ2-1

cdr3_nt: TGCGCCAGCAGCTTGGGGCCCAGGGAGGGTCAGCCCCAGCATTTT
cdr3_aa: CASSLGPREGQPQHF
d_call: .
clone_size: .
v_call: TRBV5-1
j_call: TRBJ1-5

cdr3_nt: TGTGCCAGTAGGCCGGGACAGGGGTATGAAAAACTGTTTTTT
cdr3_aa: CASRPGQGYEKLFF
d_call: TRBD1
clone_size: .
v_call: TRBV19
j_call: TRBJ1-4

cdr3_nt: TGTGCCAGCAGCCAAGACGAGGTTGTCGATTCACCCCTCCACTTT
cdr3_aa: CASSQDEVVDSPLHF
d_call: .
clone_size: once
v_call: TRBV3-1/TRBV3-2
j_call: TRBJ1-6

cdr3_nt: TGTGCCAGCGGAGGAGGGCGGGGCGGGACTGAAGCTTTCTTT
cdr3_aa: CASGGGRGGTEAFF
d_call: .
clone_size: .
v_call: TRBV2
j_call: TRBJ1-1

cdr3_nt: TGTGCCAGTAGTATTGCCGGGACAGGGACCTACGAGCAGTACTTC
cdr3_aa: CASSIAGTGTYEQYF
d_call: TRBD1
clone_size: .
v_call: TRBV19
j_call: TRBJ2-7

cdr3_nt: TGCGCCAGCAGCTCGAGGAGCTACGAGCAGTACTTC
cdr3_aa: CASSSRSYEQYF
d_call: .
clone_size: .
v_call: TRBV5-1
j_call: TRBJ2-7

cdr3_nt: TGTGCCAGCAGTACCCCCTACGGGGGGAATGAAAAACTGTTTTTT
cdr3_aa: CASSTPYGGNEKLFF
d_call: .
clone_size: .
v_call: TRBV28
j_call: TRBJ1-4

cdr3_nt: TGTGCCAGCATCCTCTCCGGGGGTCGGACTGAAGCTTTCTTT
cdr3_aa: CASILSGGRTEAFF
d_call: .
clone_size: .
v_call: TRBV28
j_call: TRBJ1-1

cdr3_nt: TGTGCCAGCAGCGTCCGGGACAACCAAGAGACCCAGTACTTC
cdr3_aa: CASSVRDNQETQYF
d_call: .
clone_size: .
v_call: TRBV9
j_call: TRBJ2-5

cdr3_nt: TGTGCCAGCAGCTCGGGGACTGGGGGCTACACCTTC
cdr3_aa: CASSSGTGGYTF
d_call: .
clone_size: .
v_call: TRBV7-8
j_call: TRBJ1-2

cdr3_nt: TGCGCCAGCAGCCCGACATGGGCAGGGTCGAAAAGAACCGGGGAGCTGTTTTTT
cdr3_aa: CASSPTWAGSKRTGELFF
d_call: .
clone_size: .
v_call: TRBV4-1
j_call: TRBJ2-2

cdr3_nt: TGTGCCAGCAGCGTAAAGGCTAGCCAAGAAGTAGGAACGCAGTATTTT
cdr3_aa: CASSVKASQEVGTQYF
d_call: .
clone_size: .
v_call: TRBV9
j_call: TRBJ2-3

cdr3_nt: TGTGCCAGCTCACCATTTAGCGGGGGATCCTACAATGAGCAGTTCTTC
cdr3_aa: CASSPFSGGSYNEQFF
d_call: TRBD2
clone_size: once
v_call: TRBV18
j_call: TRBJ2-1

cdr3_nt: TGTGCCAGCAGTGAAGGGACAGGGTTTGGCTACACCTTC
cdr3_aa: CASSEGTGFGYTF
d_call: TRBD1
clone_size: few
v_call: TRBV6-1
j_call: TRBJ1-2

cdr3_nt: TGTGCCAGCAGCTCGGGACAGTTTTATGGCTACACCTTC
cdr3_aa: CASSSGQFYGYTF
d_call: TRBD1
clone_size: .
v_call: TRBV11-2
j_call: TRBJ1-2

cdr3_nt: TGCGCCAGCAGCCTGACTAGCGGTCCTTCCTACGAGCAGTACTTC
cdr3_aa: CASSLTSGPSYEQYF
d_call: TRBD2
clone_size: .
v_call: TRBV5-1
j_call: TRBJ2-7

cdr3_nt: TGTGCCAGCAGTATAATACCCGGGACAGGGAAGACCGGGGAGCTGTTTTTT
cdr3_aa: CASSIIPGTGKTGELFF
d_call: TRBD1
clone_size: once
v_call: TRBV2
j_call: TRBJ2-2

cdr3_nt: TGTGCCAGCTCACCCACAGGGGACTATGGCTACACCTTC
cdr3_aa: CASSPTGDYGYTF
d_call: TRBD1
clone_size: .
v_call: TRBV18
j_call: TRBJ1-2

cdr3_nt: TGCGCCAGCAGCTTTGGGACTGGCACAGATACGCAGTATTTT
cdr3_aa: CASSFGTGTDTQYF
d_call: .
clone_size: .
v_call: TRBV5-1
j_call: TRBJ2-3

cdr3_nt: TGTGCCAGCAGCCCCCGACAATGGCCTAGCACAGATACGCAGTATTTT
cdr3_aa: CASSPRQWPSTDTQYF
d_call: .
clone_size: .
v_call: TRBV9
j_call: TRBJ2-3

cdr3_nt: TGTGCCAGCAGCAAAGGTCGACGCCACAGTGGGTACGAGCAGTACTTC
cdr3_aa: CASSKGRRHSGYEQYF
d_call: .
clone_size: .
v_call: TRBV21-1
j_call: TRBJ2-7

cdr3_nt: TGTGCCAGCAGTTACCCGGGAACCTACGAGCAGTACTTC
cdr3_aa: CASSYPGTYEQYF
d_call: .
clone_size: .
v_call: TRBV6-5
j_call: TRBJ2-7

cdr3_nt: TGTGCCAGCAGCCACACAGGCACAGATACGCAGTATTTT
cdr3_aa: CASSHTGTDTQYF
d_call: .
clone_size: .
v_call: TRBV7-3
j_call: TRBJ2-3

cdr3_nt: TGTGCCAGCTCACCAGACAGGGTGACCTACGAGCAGTACTTC
cdr3_aa: CASSPDRVTYEQYF
d_call: TRBD1
clone_size: .
v_call: TRBV18
j_call: TRBJ2-7

cdr3_nt: TGTGCCAGCAGCCCGGGGGGGCGTACAGATACGCAGTATTTT
cdr3_aa: CASSPGGRTDTQYF
d_call: TRBD2
clone_size: .
v_call: TRBV4-2
j_call: TRBJ2-3

cdr3_nt: TGTGCCAGCATGGAGGAATGGGCCACCGAAGCTTTCTTT
cdr3_aa: CASMEEWATEAFF
d_call: .
clone_size: .
v_call: TRBV7-9
j_call: TRBJ1-1

cdr3_nt: TGTGCCAGCAGCCCAAGGACAGGGAACGCCGGGGAGCTGTTTTTT
cdr3_aa: CASSPRTGNAGELFF
d_call: TRBD1
clone_size: .
v_call: TRBV9
j_call: TRBJ2-2

cdr3_nt: TGTGCCAGCAGCGTCGGAGGGGCGCGTAGCTCTGGAAACACCATATATTTT
cdr3_aa: CASSVGGARSSGNTIYF
d_call: .
clone_size: .
v_call: TRBV9
j_call: TRBJ1-3

cdr3_nt: TGCAGTGCTCGGGGAGTAGATGAGCAGTTCTTC
cdr3_aa: CSARGVDEQFF
d_call: .
clone_size: .
v_call: TRBV20-1
j_call: TRBJ2-1

cdr3_nt: TGCGCCAGCGCTACTAGCGGGTCCTCCTACGAGCAGTACTTC
cdr3_aa: CASATSGSSYEQYF
d_call: TRBD2
clone_size: .
v_call: TRBV5-1
j_call: TRBJ2-7

cdr3_nt: TGTGCCAGCAGCTCGACAGGCTCTGGAAACACCATATATTTT
cdr3_aa: CASSSTGSGNTIYF
d_call: .
clone_size: .
v_call: TRBV5-4
j_call: TRBJ1-3

cdr3_nt: TGCGCCAGCAGCTTGGAATGGGGACAGGGAAACACCATATATTTT
cdr3_aa: CASSLEWGQGNTIYF
d_call: TRBD1
clone_size: .
v_call: TRBV5-1
j_call: TRBJ1-3

cdr3_nt: TGTGCCAGCAGTGCCCCCGGGACAGGGGGAAATACGCAGTATTTT
cdr3_aa: CASSAPGTGGNTQYF
d_call: TRBD1
clone_size: .
v_call: TRBV6-2/TRBV6-3
j_call: TRBJ2-3

cdr3_nt: TGTGCCAGCAGTCTACGTTACAATGAGCAGTTCTTC
cdr3_aa: CASSLRYNEQFF
d_call: .
clone_size: .
v_call: TRBV28
j_call: TRBJ2-1

cdr3_nt: TGTGCCAGCAGCTACCAGGGCTTAGGCGAGCAGTACTTC
cdr3_aa: CASSYQGLGEQYF
d_call: .
clone_size: .
v_call: TRBV7-2
j_call: TRBJ2-7

cdr3_nt: TGCGCCAGCAGCTTGATAGGGGATACAACTAATGAAAAACTGTTTTTT
cdr3_aa: CASSLIGDTTNEKLFF
d_call: .
clone_size: .
v_call: TRBV5-1
j_call: TRBJ1-4

cdr3_nt: TGTGCCAGCAGCAGACAGAGATCCAGCTCTGGGGCCAACGTCCTGACTTTC
cdr3_aa: CASSRQRSSSGANVLTF
d_call: .
clone_size: .
v_call: TRBV27
j_call: TRBJ2-6

cdr3_nt: TGTGCCAGTAGTGTCTTACAGGGGGGAGCTTTCTTT
cdr3_aa: CASSVLQGGAFF
d_call: TRBD1
clone_size: .
v_call: TRBV19
j_call: TRBJ1-1

cdr3_nt: TGCAGCGTCTCGGGACAGTTCGGTATGAACACTGAAGCTTTCTTT
cdr3_aa: CSVSGQFGMNTEAFF
d_call: TRBD1
clone_size: .
v_call: TRBV29-1
j_call: TRBJ1-1

cdr3_nt: TGTGCCACCAGCAGAGGGGGTAGCGGATTCTACAATGAGCAGTTCTTC
cdr3_aa: CATSRGGSGFYNEQFF
d_call: .
clone_size: once
v_call: TRBV15
j_call: TRBJ2-1

cdr3_nt: TGTGCCAGCAGGGACAGGGGAAATTATGGCTACACCTTC
cdr3_aa: CASRDRGNYGYTF
d_call: TRBD1
clone_size: few
v_call: TRBV6-4
j_call: TRBJ1-2

cdr3_nt: TGCGCCAGCAGCTTACGAGAGAACACCGGGGAGCTGTTTTTT
cdr3_aa: CASSLRENTGELFF
d_call: .
clone_size: .
v_call: TRBV5-1
j_call: TRBJ2-2

cdr3_nt: TGTGCCAGCACCACCAGTGGGAGAACTAATGAAAAACTGTTTTTT
cdr3_aa: CASTTSGRTNEKLFF
d_call: .
clone_size: .
v_call: TRBV28
j_call: TRBJ1-4

cdr3_nt: TGTGCCAGCAGTGAAGCGGTGACTAGCGGGAGTACCGGGGAGCTGTTTTTT
cdr3_aa: CASSEAVTSGSTGELFF
d_call: TRBD2
clone_size: .
v_call: TRBV2
j_call: TRBJ2-2

cdr3_nt: TGCGCCAGCAGCTTGGCAGGCAGGGGAGATGGCTACACCTTC
cdr3_aa: CASSLAGRGDGYTF
d_call: .
clone_size: .
v_call: TRBV5-1
j_call: TRBJ1-2